A selection of T cell receptor beta chains follows, all from one sample in a study of T cells in Graves' hyperthyroidism and ophthalmopathy. Each CDR3 protein is one row after TCRdb ran MiXCR on the multiplex PCR reads. This table has hundreds of thousands of distinct CDR3 sequences, about half appearing once. Sequencing was performed on peripheral blood or thyroid tissue (not recorded which). The source is a woman under 30 with Graves' hyperthyroidism. Both conserved end residues are part of each CDR3. A D gene is named only where the DNA matches it firmly. Expanded clones get a size class; other rows say once, few or many, or leave the size out.

d_call	clone_size	j_call	v_call	cdr3_nt	cdr3_aa
-	-	TRBJ1-1	TRBV19	TGTGCCAGTAGTAACTACCTCGGGACACCCTTTGTCACTGAAGCTTTCTTT	CASSNYLGTPFVTEAFF
-	many	TRBJ2-7	TRBV29-1	TGCAGCGCCCGGAACCTCTACGAGCAGTACTTC	CSARNLYEQYF
TRBD1	-	TRBJ1-6	TRBV5-1	TGCGCCAGCAGCAATGGGACAGGCACCCAGTCACCCCTCCACTTT	CASSNGTGTQSPLHF
-	-	TRBJ1-4	TRBV7-8	TGTGCCAGCAGCTCAGTGAGGGGGAATGAAAAACTGTTTTTT	CASSSVRGNEKLFF
-	-	TRBJ1-2	TRBV12-3/TRBV12-4	TGTGCCAGCAGTTTAGCGACGGCAGGGTATGGCTACACCTTC	CASSLATAGYGYTF
TRBD1	-	TRBJ1-2	TRBV10-3	TGTGCCAGCAGCCTACACCGACCCTGGGACAGGACCTATGGCTACACCTTC	CASSLHRPWDRTYGYTF
-	many	TRBJ1-4	TRBV10-3	TGTGCCATCAGTGGGGGACGAGCAACTAATGAAAAACTGTTTTTT	CAISGGRATNEKLFF
-	few	TRBJ1-5	TRBV7-8	TGTGCCAGCAGCTGGGAACAGAGCAATCAGCCCCAGCATTTT	CASSWEQSNQPQHF
-	many	TRBJ2-5	TRBV24-1	TGTGCCACCAGTGACCCGACAGCCCAACATCAAGAGACCCAGTACTTC	CATSDPTAQHQETQYF
-	many	TRBJ1-1	TRBV7-9	TGTGCCAGCAGCTCAGTGCGAACTGAAGCTTTCTTT	CASSSVRTEAFF
TRBD2	-	TRBJ2-5	TRBV10-2	TGCGCCAGCAGCCGAGGTGACCTAGCGGGACTATACCAAGAGACCCAGTACTTC	CASSRGDLAGLYQETQYF
TRBD2	once	TRBJ2-7	TRBV7-9	TGTGCCAGCAGCTTGACTAGCGGGATCCCAGGCGAGCAGTACTTC	CASSLTSGIPGEQYF
-	-	TRBJ1-2	TRBV24-1	TGTGCCACCAGTGATATAAGCGGGGATGGCTACACCTTC	CATSDISGDGYTF
-	-	TRBJ2-3	TRBV7-2	TGTGCCAGCAGCTTAGTGAGCAGAAGCACAGATACGCAGTATTTT	CASSLVSRSTDTQYF
-	few	TRBJ1-1	TRBV12-3/TRBV12-4	TGTGCCAGCAGTTCCCGACGTCACACTGAAGCTTTCTTT	CASSSRRHTEAFF
-	-	TRBJ2-7	TRBV2	TGTGCCAGCAGTGATGTCGGGGGGCACCCCTACGAGCAGTACTTC	CASSDVGGHPYEQYF
TRBD2	many	TRBJ2-7	TRBV7-6	TGTGCCAGCAGCCCACTAGCGGGAGGGCCTTACGAGCAGTACTTC	CASSPLAGGPYEQYF
-	-	TRBJ2-7	TRBV15	TGTGCCACCGCGGACCGGGGGGCGGGCGAGCAGTACTTC	CATADRGAGEQYF
-	many	TRBJ1-1	TRBV5-6	TGTGCCAGCAGCTCGGGACGTCGGTCCGGAGCTTTCTTT	CASSSGRRSGAFF
-	-	TRBJ1-1	TRBV7-3	TGTGCCAGCAGTCCCTATGAGGGTGCGCACACTGAAGCTTTCTTT	CASSPYEGAHTEAFF
TRBD1	many	TRBJ1-1	TRBV29-1	TGCAGCGTTTATCAGGGGGGGACCACCGGCGCTTTCTTT	CSVYQGGTTGAFF
-	-	TRBJ1-3	TRBV11-2	TGTGCCAGCAGCAGAACAGGCGTACACGCTGGGAACACCATATATTTT	CASSRTGVHAGNTIYF
-	-	TRBJ2-2	TRBV14	TGTGCCAGCAGAACTCTGCGGCGCACCGGGGAGCTGTTTTTT	CASRTLRRTGELFF
TRBD1	-	TRBJ1-3	TRBV4-3	TGCGCCAGCAGCCAAGTGGGGACAGTGCGTGCTGGAAACACCATATATTTT	CASSQVGTVRAGNTIYF
-	few	TRBJ1-6	TRBV7-9	TGTGCCAGCAGCCAAGAAAGGGGCCAACCCCTCCACTTT	CASSQERGQPLHF
-	-	TRBJ1-2	TRBV19	TGTGCCAGTAGTATAACCCGGACGATCTATGTCTACACCTTC	CASSITRTIYVYTF
-	-	TRBJ1-5	TRBV7-8	TGTGCCAGCTCACCAGAGCTCAATCAGCCCCAGCATTTT	CASSPELNQPQHF
-	many	TRBJ1-1	TRBV6-1	TGTGCCAGCAGTGCAGGTCGGGGCACTGAAGCTTTCTTT	CASSAGRGTEAFF
TRBD1	-	TRBJ1-1	TRBV19	TGTGCCAGTAGTCCCGGACAGGGAAGGTTTGGCACTGAAGCTTTCTTT	CASSPGQGRFGTEAFF
TRBD1	many	TRBJ1-2	TRBV24-1	TGTGCCACCAGTGATAACAGGGGGCTACTGTATGGCTACACCTTC	CATSDNRGLLYGYTF
-	once	TRBJ1-1	TRBV7-8	TGTGCCAGCAGCTGGGAGAGGGGGATGAACACTGAAGCTTTCTTT	CASSWERGMNTEAFF
-	few	TRBJ1-4	TRBV12-3/TRBV12-4	TGTGCCAGCAGTCCAAGACAGAACGTCAATGAAAAACTGTTTTTT	CASSPRQNVNEKLFF
-	-	TRBJ2-5	TRBV7-2	TGTGCCAGCAGCTTAGACAGGACCCAAGAGACCCAGTACTTC	CASSLDRTQETQYF
TRBD2	-	TRBJ2-2	TRBV25-1	TGTGCCAGCAGTGAAGTTAGCGGGCCGAACACCGGGGAGCTGTTTTTT	CASSEVSGPNTGELFF
TRBD1	-	TRBJ1-6	TRBV2	TGTGCCAGGCCGGCGGGACAGGGGTACTCCTATAATTCACCCCTCCACTTT	CARPAGQGYSYNSPLHF
-	many	TRBJ1-2	TRBV29-1	TGCAGCGTTCAGGGTGGTCAGGGATCCTATGGCTACACCTTC	CSVQGGQGSYGYTF
-	many	TRBJ1-1	TRBV20-1	TGCAGTGCTAGAGATTTGCCCGGGAACACTGAAGCTTTCTTT	CSARDLPGNTEAFF
TRBD1	-	TRBJ2-2	TRBV25-1	TGTGCCGGACAGGGGAGCTTTACCGGGGAGCTGTTTTTT	CAGQGSFTGELFF
-	few	TRBJ2-5	TRBV25-1	TGTGCCAGCAGTGAAGACCAAGAGACCCAGTACTTC	CASSEDQETQYF
-	-	TRBJ1-5	TRBV25-1	TGTGCCAGCAGTGCGGTGGGGGAAGTCGATCAGCCCCAGCATTTT	CASSAVGEVDQPQHF
-	few	TRBJ1-1	TRBV2	TGTGCCAGCTGTGGACAGTACACTGAAGCTTTCTTT	CASCGQYTEAFF
TRBD1	-	TRBJ1-5	TRBV2	TGTGCCAGCAAAGGGACAGGGAGCAATCAGCCCCAGCATTTT	CASKGTGSNQPQHF
-	many	TRBJ2-5	TRBV24-1	TGTGCCACCAGTGAACCGGCTACGCCCGTGGAGACCCAGTACTTC	CATSEPATPVETQYF
-	-	TRBJ2-5	TRBV24-1	TGTGCCACCAGTGTAAGGGGCGGAGAGACCCAGTACTTC	CATSVRGGETQYF
-	-	TRBJ2-5	TRBV3-1	TGTGCCAGCAGCCAGGGGACCCAGTACTTC	CASSQGTQYF
-	-	TRBJ1-1	TRBV7-9	TGTGCCAGCAGCTTAGGCGGGGGCACGTACACTGAAGCTTTCTTT	CASSLGGGTYTEAFF
-	once	TRBJ2-2	TRBV20-1	TGCAGTGCTAGCACTCCGTTGAACACCGGGGAGCTGTTTTTT	CSASTPLNTGELFF
-	-	TRBJ1-5	TRBV7-2	TGCGCCAGCAGCCAAGATATCCCGAGGAATCAGCCCCAGCATTTT	CASSQDIPRNQPQHF
TRBD2	few	TRBJ2-5	TRBV20-1	TGCAGTGTCGCTAGCGGAGTCAAAGAGACCCAGTACTTC	CSVASGVKETQYF
-	few	TRBJ1-2	TRBV5-1	TGCGCCAGCAGCCAACAACAGGGTTACTATGGCTACACCTTC	CASSQQQGYYGYTF
TRBD1	-	TRBJ1-5	TRBV10-3	TGTGCCATCAGGAGGACAGGGGCAAAGCCCCAGCATTTT	CAIRRTGAKPQHF
TRBD1	-	TRBJ2-5	TRBV5-1	TGTGCCAGCAGAGCCCCCGGGACAGGGTTGGAGACCCAGTACTTC	CASRAPGTGLETQYF
-	-	TRBJ1-3	TRBV7-9	TGTGCCAGCAGCTTGTGGCTGGGGGTTACTGGAAACACCATATATTTT	CASSLWLGVTGNTIYF
-	-	TRBJ2-2	TRBV7-2	TGTGCCAGCAGCATAACACGGAATAGGGCTGGCGGGGAGCTGTTTTTT	CASSITRNRAGGELFF
TRBD1	-	TRBJ2-2	TRBV24-1	TGTGCCACCAGCCTCCCTGGGACAGCGAACACCGGGGAGCTGTTTTTT	CATSLPGTANTGELFF
-	-	TRBJ2-2	TRBV6-2/TRBV6-3	TGTGCCAGCAGTTACGGGCTGCTGAACACCGGGGAGCTGTTTTTT	CASSYGLLNTGELFF
TRBD2	few	TRBJ2-2	TRBV20-1	TGCAGTGCTGGAGGCCTAGCGGGAGCCGGGGAGCTGTTTTTT	CSAGGLAGAGELFF
-	-	TRBJ2-5	TRBV12-3/TRBV12-4	TGTGCCAGCACCTTGGGGCAGCTGGCAGAGACCCAGTACTTC	CASTLGQLAETQYF
TRBD2	once	TRBJ2-5	TRBV7-8	TGTGCCAGCAGCTTAGCACGAGGGAGGACTAGACTGGAGACCCAGTACTTC	CASSLARGRTRLETQYF